Below are 23 T cell receptor beta chains sequenced from a single sample in a study of T cells in Graves' hyperthyroidism and ophthalmopathy. Amplified TCR beta CDR3 regions derived from RNA transcripts. HTBI primers were employed in a first-round RT-PCR of the TCR CDR3. TCRdb re-derived calls from the multiplex PCR reads in MiXCR, one entry per CDR3 protein. Found here are around 720,000 distinct CDR3 sequences, about 35% of them singletons; the top ten hold 30% to 40%. The material sequenced was blood. Receptor source: a woman aged 40 to 50 with Graves' hyperthyroidism.

The J gene is TRBJ1-2, the V gene TRBV19; possible D gene TRBD1, 5 bases. Per the germline V gene, CDR1 is LNHDA and CDR2 is SQIVND (reference sequence). Trimming took off 7 bases at V and 3 bases at J, with 12 bases between the two ends. CDR3 length: 13 amino acids. This CDR3 reads CASKPQGDYGYTF. CDR3 in DNA: TGTGCCAGTAAACCTCAGGGAGACTATGGCTACACCTTC.

This clonotype was seen more than once but under ten times. The chain has TRBV19 and TRBJ2-7; D assignment may be TRBD1 or TRBD2 (6 bases each). V shed 2 bases and J shed 6 bases, with 17 bases lying between them. CDR3 length: 15 amino acids. The germline V gene has CDR1 LNHDA and CDR2 SQIVND (reference sequence). The CDR3 sequence: CASSISGDSPREQYF. As DNA, the CDR3 is TGTGCCAGTAGTATATCAGGGGACTCTCCGCGCGAGCAGTACTTC.

V is TRBV12-3 or TRBV12-4 and J is TRBJ2-2; TRBD2 aligns across 11 bases. The CDR3 has 16 amino acids. Germline trimming cut 6 bases from V and 6 bases from J; bases unmatched to any gene: 9. The CDR3 is CASSEPGLAAAGELFF. DNA for the CDR3: TGTGCCAGCAGCGAACCGGGACTAGCGGCAGCCGGGGAGCTGTTTTTT.

This clonotype was counted ten times or more. The rearrangement uses TRBV7-9 and TRBJ1-1; perhaps TRBD1 as D (5 bases). CDR3 length: 12 residues. Per the germline V gene, CDR1 is SEHNR and CDR2 is FQNEAQ (reference sequence). The ends were cut back, 4 bases at V and 4 bases at J, with 7 bases in the middle. The CDR3 protein is CASSSRGTEAFF. CDR3 coding DNA: TGTGCCAGCAGCTCGAGGGGCACTGAAGCTTTCTTT.

The V and J genes are TRBV10-3 and TRBJ2-7; 8 nucleotides match TRBD1. V shed 10 bases, J shed 4 bases, and the junction held 12 bases outside the gene matches. The germline V gene encodes CDR1 ENHRY and CDR2 SYGVKD. The CDR3 has 14 amino acids. The CDR3: CASTAGQGTYEQYF. The CDR3 DNA follows: TGTGCCAGCACTGCAGGACAGGGAACGTACGAGCAGTACTTC.

This clonotype has more than one count but fewer than ten. The rearrangement joins TRBV9 to TRBJ2-7, with D possibly being TRBD1 or TRBD2 (6 bases each). CDR1 and CDR2 from the germline V gene are SGDLS and YYNGEE. V was trimmed by 4 bases and J by 2 bases, leaving 13 bases between them. The CDR3 has 14 residues. The DNA for the CDR3 is TGTGCCAGCAGCCAGGGGCGGGGCACCTACGAGCAGTACTTC. Protein sequence: CASSQGRGTYEQYF.

This sequence joins TRBV10-3 and TRBJ1-3; no clear D gene. Deletions cut 5 bases from V and 4 bases from J, with 12 bases between. Germline CDR1 ENHRY, CDR2 SYGVKD. The length of the CDR3 is 14 residues. This CDR3 is CAISSDGRGNTIYF. CDR3 bases: TGTGCCATCAGTTCGGACGGGAGGGGAAACACCATATATTTT.

This clonotype has more than one count but fewer than ten. The V gene is TRBV6-6, the J gene TRBJ1-2; D might be TRBD1 (6 bases). Deletions cut 7 bases from V and 8 bases from J, with 17 bases between. This CDR3 has 13 residues. The V gene's germline CDR1 is MNHNY and CDR2 SVGAGI (reference sequence). The DNA for the CDR3 is TGTGCCAGCACCCCGGGGGGACATCTCGGCTACACCTTC. The encoded protein is CASTPGGHLGYTF.

The rearrangement uses TRBV6-6 and TRBJ2-7; TRBD2 agrees at 8 bases. This CDR3 region has 15 residues. V lost 2 bases, J lost 5 bases, and 8 bases stayed unmatched. CDR1 is MNHNY and CDR2 is SVGAGI in the germline V gene (reference sequence). The CDR3 DNA follows: TGTGCCAGCAGTTACCTCGGGAGGGAGACGGACGAGCAGTACTTC. This sequence encodes CASSYLGRETDEQYF.

Many counts were recorded for this clonotype. The rearrangement joins TRBV10-1 to TRBJ1-1; D perhaps matches TRBD1 (6 bases). The CDR3 totals 13 residues. The germline V gene has CDR1 WNHNN and CDR2 SYGVQD (reference sequence). V was shortened by 6 bases and J by 1 base, with 9 bases between the two germline ends. The CDR3 DNA is TGCGCCAGCAGCCACAGGGAGAACACTGAAGCTTTCTTT. Its protein is CASSHRENTEAFF.

This clonotype has a handful of counts. V gene TRBV5-1 combines with J gene TRBJ1-1, with D tentatively TRBD1 (6 bases). V lost 4 bases and J 5 bases, leaving 18 bases between the germline ends. The CDR3 sequence is 15 residues long. Germline V gene sequence: CDR1 SGHRS, CDR2 YFSETQ. The CDR3 DNA sequence: TGCGCCAGCAGCCCCGGGACACCGGCGTGGACTGAAGCTTTCTTT. It translates to CASSPGTPAWTEAFF.

This clonotype was picked up many times. The chain is built from TRBV19 and TRBJ1-1; D not certain. This CDR3 spans 14 amino acids. Germline V gene data show CDR1 as LNHDA and CDR2 as SQIVND (reference sequence). V dropped 5 bases and J dropped 4 bases, with 14 bases sitting between them. Written as DNA, the CDR3 is TGTGCCAGTAGTCCTCGGCCGTCAGCCACTGAAGCTTTCTTT. Encoded protein: CASSPRPSATEAFF.

This clonotype was recorded at least ten times. The rearrangement uses TRBV29-1 and TRBJ1-1; a possible D gene is TRBD1 (6 bases). The germline V and J ends were trimmed by 6 bases and 0 bases, with 14 bases remaining between them. This CDR3 region has 14 residues. Per germline, CDR1 SQVTM and CDR2 ANQGSEA. CDR3 residues: CSVEGHQMNTEAFF. The CDR3 DNA sequence: TGCAGCGTCGAGGGACACCAGATGAACACTGAAGCTTTCTTT.

This clonotype was seen ten or more times. The gene calls are TRBV19 and TRBJ2-2; unclear D gene. Germline V gene data show CDR1 as LNHDA and CDR2 as SQIVND (reference sequence). The CDR3 runs 14 residues. Trimming took 6 bases from V and 2 from J, leaving 10 bases between them. The CDR3 sequence: CASSPGPNTGELFF. CDR3 DNA sequence: TGTGCCAGTAGCCCGGGCCCAAACACCGGGGAGCTGTTTTTT.

For this clonotype: A much larger clone lies a single base off, so this may be a read error. The chain carries TRBV19 and TRBJ1-1; the D is unclear. Germline V gene lookup returns CDR1 LNHDA and CDR2 SQIVND (reference sequence). There are 13 residues in the CDR3. The CDR3 loop reads CASTRRVDGEALF. In DNA form, the CDR3 reads TGTGCCAGTACCCGTAGGGTGGACGGTGAAGCTCTCTTT.

In its sample, this clonotype was seen many times. The rearrangement joins TRBV29-1 to TRBJ2-5; D gene ambiguous. Trimming took off 1 base at V and 5 bases at J, with 11 bases between the two ends. Germline lookup yields CDR1 SQVTM and CDR2 ANQGSEA. The CDR3 runs 13 residues. DNA for the CDR3: TGCAGCGTTGAAGCCCGCTCCCGGGAGACCCAGTACTTC. This encodes CSVEARSRETQYF.

J is TRBJ1-2 and V is TRBV7-2; no clear D. Trimming took off 11 bases at V and 4 bases at J, with 17 bases between the two ends. Germline assignment: CDR1 SGHTA and CDR2 FQGNSA. This CDR3 has 13 amino acids. The CDR3 coding sequence is TGTGCCTGGAGTGTAGCGGGAGCCTATGGCTACACCTTC. Encoded protein: CAWSVAGAYGYTF.

This clonotype was seen ten or more times. The rearrangement uses TRBV7-9 and TRBJ1-4; possible D gene TRBD1, 6 bases. CDR3 length: 15 amino acids. Looked up from germline, CDR1 is SEHNR and CDR2 is FQNEAQ (reference sequence). V was cut by 4 bases and J by 2 bases, with 11 bases left in between. The CDR3, as DNA: TGTGCCAGCAGCTCAAGGGGGTACACTAATGAAAAACTGTTTTTT. It translates to CASSSRGYTNEKLFF.

There are a few counts of this clonotype. This chain connects TRBV12-3 or TRBV12-4 to TRBJ2-5, with 9 bases that match TRBD1. Unmatched junction bases numbered 9, after V lost 8 bases and J lost 5 bases. This CDR3 has 14 amino acids. The CDR3 bases are TGTGCCAGCCCCCGGGACAGGGTTGAGGAGACCCAGTACTTC. Protein: CASPRDRVEETQYF.

A remark on this clonotype: The germline gene is not matched at one end of the junction; a read error may be the cause. The chain is built from TRBV5-1 and TRBJ1-1; D ambiguous. The V gene's germline CDR1 is SGHRS and CDR2 YFSETQ. The CDR3 runs 13 residues. The CDR3 DNA follows: TGCGCCAGCAGCTTGCCGGAGAACGCTGAAGCTTTCTTT. Protein: CASSLPENAEAFF.

The chain combines TRBV29-1 with TRBJ2-7; tentatively, D is TRBD1 (6 bases). The CDR3 has 15 residues. Trimming took off 2 bases at V and 0 bases at J, with 14 bases between the two ends. Looked up from germline, CDR1 is SQVTM and CDR2 is ANQGSEA. The CDR3: CSVEKRGQNSYEQYF. In DNA form, the CDR3 reads TGCAGCGTTGAAAAGAGAGGACAGAACTCCTACGAGCAGTACTTC.

In this sample, this clonotype turned up a few times. The rearrangement uses TRBV19 and TRBJ1-5; possibly TRBD1 for D (6 bases). Germline V gene sequence: CDR1 LNHDA, CDR2 SQIVND (reference sequence). V was clipped by 3 bases and J by 6 bases, with 12 bases between them. CDR3 length: 14 amino acids. The CDR3 here is CASSIPGAVQPQHF. The CDR3 bases are TGTGCCAGTAGTATCCCAGGGGCGGTTCAGCCCCAGCATTTT.

This clonotype came up many times. V is TRBV10-2 and J is TRBJ1-4, with 9 bases fitting TRBD1. V dropped 5 bases and J dropped 8; count of bases not matched to a gene: 3. This CDR3 region has 13 residues. Germline CDR1 reads WSHSY; CDR2 reads SAAADI. The CDR3 region has the DNA TGCGCCAGCAGTAGGGACAGGGAAGAAAAACTGTTTTTT. Amino acids: CASSRDREEKLFF.